The rows below give T cell receptor beta chains drawn from one sample of a study of blood T cell repertoires in COVID-19. TCRdb keeps only in-frame clones here, not all; method: immunoSEQ multiplex PCR. The data contain about 170,000 clones, just under 85% of them singletons. Sequencing was carried out using peripheral blood. The receptors here all came from a man aged 35 to 55 who had recovered from COVID-19. The CDR3 runs from the conserved cysteine through the conserved F or W. The D gene is left open where the match is weak. Size is omitted from some rows. Given values are once, few, many or a class for expanded clones.

v_call,d_call,j_call,clone_size,cdr3_aa,cdr3_nt
TRBV4-3,.,TRBJ2-7,.,CASSPGHSYEQYF,TGCGCCAGCAGCCCGGGACACTCCTACGAGCAGTACTTC
TRBV18,TRBD1,TRBJ2-7,.,CASSAWTGQSYEQYF,TGTGCCAGCTCCGCATGGACAGGGCAATCCTACGAGCAGTACTTC
TRBV7-9,TRBD1,TRBJ2-2,.,CASSSGQARTGELFF,TGTGCCAGCAGCTCGGGACAGGCACGAACCGGGGAGCTGTTTTTT
TRBV10-2,TRBD1,TRBJ1-4,.,CASSDRAGRGREKLFF,TGCGCCAGCAGTGATAGGGCGGGCAGGGGGCGTGAAAAACTGTTTTTT
TRBV18,.,TRBJ1-1,.,CASSVTGSTEAFF,TGTGCCAGCTCAGTTACAGGGAGCACTGAAGCTTTCTTT
TRBV18,.,TRBJ1-6,.,CASSSTANNSPLHF,TGTGCCAGCTCATCTACAGCTAATAATTCACCCCTCCACTTT
TRBV6-5,.,TRBJ2-7,.,CASSSYGGSEQYF,TGTGCCAGCAGTTCCTACGGGGGAAGCGAGCAGTACTTC
TRBV12-5,.,TRBJ1-2,.,CASGADSYGYTF,TGTGCTAGTGGTGCGGACAGCTATGGCTACACCTTC
TRBV30,.,TRBJ2-2,.,CAWRQFGELFF,TGTGCCTGGAGACAGTTCGGGGAGCTGTTTTTT
TRBV15,TRBD2,TRBJ2-2,.,CATSRGASGDNTGELFF,TGTGCCACCAGCAGAGGAGCTAGCGGGGATAACACCGGGGAGCTGTTTTTT
TRBV7-3,.,TRBJ2-1,.,CASSLQGSEQFF,TGTGCCAGCAGCCTCCAGGGAAGTGAGCAGTTCTTC
TRBV19,TRBD1,TRBJ1-3,few,CASIPRQGHSGNTIYF,TGTGCCAGCATCCCGCGACAGGGGCATTCTGGAAACACCATATATTTT
TRBV5-4,.,TRBJ2-1,.,CASRTQASNEQFF,TGTGCCAGCCGAACTCAGGCGAGCAATGAGCAGTTCTTC
TRBV5-1,TRBD1,TRBJ2-2,.,CASRGQQGAPPVRTGELFF,TGCGCCAGCCGTGGGCAACAGGGGGCGCCCCCTGTCCGGACCGGGGAGCTGTTTTTT
TRBV9,.,TRBJ2-1,.,CASSPTTIAGSSYNEQFF,TGTGCCAGCAGCCCTACTACAATCGCGGGAAGCTCCTACAATGAGCAGTTCTTC
TRBV5-1,.,TRBJ2-2,.,CASSLDRAGDTGELFF,TGCGCCAGCAGCTTGGACAGGGCAGGTGACACCGGGGAGCTGTTTTTT
TRBV15,.,TRBJ2-7,.,CATSRAPGGHSYEQYF,TGTGCCACCAGCAGAGCCCCCGGAGGGCACTCCTACGAGCAGTACTTC
TRBV3-1/TRBV3-2,TRBD2,TRBJ2-1,.,CASSRGSSSYNEQFF,TGTGCCAGCAGTCGCGGGAGTAGCTCCTACAATGAGCAGTTCTTC
TRBV7-3,.,TRBJ2-5,.,CASSQLGQRGETQYF,TGTGCCAGCAGCCAGCTAGGGCAGAGGGGGGAGACCCAGTACTTC
TRBV11-2,.,TRBJ1-3,.,CASSLDGVSGNTIYF,TGTGCCAGCAGCTTGGACGGGGTCTCTGGAAACACCATATATTTT
TRBV3-1/TRBV3-2,.,TRBJ1-3,.,CASSQGGPGNTIYF,TGTGCCAGCAGCCAGGGGGGACCCGGAAACACCATATATTTT
TRBV11-2,.,TRBJ2-7,.,CASSLGRPTYEQYF,TGTGCCAGCAGCTTAGGTCGCCCTACCTACGAGCAGTACTTC
TRBV28,.,TRBJ1-4,.,CASSQGRHEKLFF,TGTGCCAGCAGTCAGGGGCGTCATGAAAAACTGTTTTTT
TRBV7-2,.,TRBJ2-1,.,CASSSEGFATEQFF,TGTGCCAGCAGCTCCGAGGGCTTCGCCACTGAGCAGTTCTTC
TRBV7-6,TRBD1,TRBJ1-1,.,CASSSLGGHRGWTEAFF,TGTGCCAGCAGCTCCCTCGGGGGGCACAGGGGGTGGACTGAAGCTTTCTTT
TRBV7-2,.,TRBJ2-5,.,CASSRYEAQYF,TGTGCCAGCAGCCGATACGAGGCCCAGTACTTC
TRBV5-6,.,TRBJ1-2,few,CASRGGGSRYGYTF,TGTGCCAGCAGAGGAGGCGGGAGTCGCTATGGCTACACCTTC
TRBV29-1,TRBD1,TRBJ2-7,.,CSVEGQGNEQYF,TGCAGCGTTGAGGGACAGGGAAACGAGCAGTACTTC
TRBV28,.,TRBJ2-5,.,CASSEQGGRETQYF,TGTGCCAGCAGCGAACAGGGGGGGAGAGAGACCCAGTACTTC
TRBV7-9,.,TRBJ2-3,once,CASSRGTHIGTDTQYF,TGTGCCAGCAGCCGCGGGACTCATATCGGCACAGATACGCAGTATTTT
TRBV6-5,TRBD2,TRBJ2-6,.,CASISGIGANVLTF,TGTGCCAGCATCAGCGGGATAGGGGCCAACGTCCTGACTTTC
TRBV19,.,TRBJ1-1,many,CASSNNPSRGSNTEAFF,TGTGCCAGTAGTAATAATCCCAGCAGGGGTAGTAACACTGAAGCTTTCTTT
TRBV27,.,TRBJ2-2,once,CASSSPGTGELFF,TGTGCCAGCAGTTCCCCGGGAACCGGGGAGCTGTTTTTT
TRBV29-1,.,TRBJ1-1,.,CSVAVQGSTEAFF,TGCAGCGTTGCAGTTCAGGGAAGCACTGAAGCTTTCTTT
TRBV29-1,TRBD2,TRBJ2-7,.,CSVGRRGTSEYEQYF,TGCAGCGTTGGGAGACGAGGGACTAGCGAATACGAGCAGTACTTC
TRBV2,TRBD2,TRBJ2-2,.,CASSGLAGEGTGELFF,TGTGCCAGCAGCGGACTAGCGGGAGAAGGCACCGGGGAGCTGTTTTTT
TRBV28,.,TRBJ2-7,few,CASSSAFGTYEQYF,TGTGCCAGCAGTTCGGCGTTCGGGACCTACGAGCAGTACTTC
TRBV5-6,TRBD1,TRBJ2-2,.,CASSLTGDPNTGELFF,TGTGCCAGCAGCTTGACAGGGGATCCGAACACCGGGGAGCTGTTTTTT
TRBV20-1,.,TRBJ1-2,.,CSAGGTQPNYGYTF,TGCAGTGCTGGTGGGACTCAACCCAACTATGGCTACACCTTC
TRBV7-9,TRBD1,TRBJ1-2,.,CASGRRQGDYGYTF,TGTGCCAGCGGAAGACGACAGGGCGACTATGGCTACACCTTC